This paragraph covers one T cell receptor beta chain sequence. This sample stems from a study of blood T cell repertoires in COVID-19. Looking at the study overall: Sources were T cells, B-cell-depleted T cells, or PBMCs; the material itself was cDNA or gDNA.

The repertoire was sequenced with immunoSEQ multiplex PCR; TCRdb's copy has only in-frame clones and lacks some. The table lists about 62,000 clones, 85% to 90% of them singletons. Germline V gives CDR1 GTSNPN, CDR2 SVGIG (reference sequence). V shed 3 bases, J shed 7 bases, and the junction held 13 bases outside the gene matches. This CDR3 has 15 residues. The receptor's source is a woman aged 55-69 years with COVID-19, enrolled during active disease. The chain carries TRBV30 and TRBJ2-3, with 7 bases identical to TRBD1. Input material: peripheral blood. CDR3 loop: CAWRRGQAPGYTQYF. The CDR3 coding sequence is TGTGCCTGGAGAAGAGGACAGGCGCCGGGTTATACGCAGTATTTT.